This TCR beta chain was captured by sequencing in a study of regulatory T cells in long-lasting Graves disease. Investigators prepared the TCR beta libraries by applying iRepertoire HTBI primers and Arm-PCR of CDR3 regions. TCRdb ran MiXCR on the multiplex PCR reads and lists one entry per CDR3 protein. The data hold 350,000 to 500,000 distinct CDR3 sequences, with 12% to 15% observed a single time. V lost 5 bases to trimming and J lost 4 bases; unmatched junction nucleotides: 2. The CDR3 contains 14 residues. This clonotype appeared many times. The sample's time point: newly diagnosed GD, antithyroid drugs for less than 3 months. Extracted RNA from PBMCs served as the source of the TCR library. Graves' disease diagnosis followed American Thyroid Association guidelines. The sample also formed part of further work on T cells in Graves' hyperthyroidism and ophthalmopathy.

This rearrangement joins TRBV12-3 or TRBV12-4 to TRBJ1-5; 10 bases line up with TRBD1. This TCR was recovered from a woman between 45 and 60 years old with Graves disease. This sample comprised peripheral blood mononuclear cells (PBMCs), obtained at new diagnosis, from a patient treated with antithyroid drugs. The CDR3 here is CASSRQGANQPQHF. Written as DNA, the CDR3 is TGTGCCAGCAGTCGACAGGGGGCGAATCAGCCCCAGCATTTT.